This T cell receptor (beta chain) was retrieved from a study of identical twins. Study observations and caveats: For out-of-frame beta sequences, excess twin sharing was weaker. Twin-shared out-of-frame alpha sequences showed excess low generation probability.

As concerns this clonotype: What it binds is unknown.

The CDR3 length is 12 residues. Trimming removed 5 bases from V and 1 base from J, with 8 bases in between. Germline V lookup: CDR1 DFQATT, CDR2 SNEGSKA (reference sequence). TCRdb reprocessed the 5' RACE reads with MiXCR, giving one entry per CDR3 protein. The sample carries more than 1.5 million distinct CDR3 sequences, about 30% recorded once. This chain uses TRBV20-1 with TRBJ1-1; D unclear. Sequenced input: cord blood. The clonotype originates from a newborn girl in good health. The CDR3 DNA reads as TGCAGTGCTCTTGACACGAACACTGAAGCTTTCTTT. Translating gives CSALDTNTEAFF.